The entry below gives a single TCR beta chain sequence along with its context. Seattle researchers signed up patients amid active infection and tracked them longitudinally. Germline assignment: CDR1 SGHAT and CDR2 FQNNGV. V lost 2 bases, J lost 4 bases, and 6 bases lay in between. The CDR3 is 12 amino acids. The sample belongs to a study of blood T cell repertoires in COVID-19. The overall study: Material from acute and convalescent COVID-19 was sourced from the United States, Italy and Spain. The cDNA or gDNA used as material had been derived from T cells, B-cell-depleted T cells, or PBMCs.

Original processing notes: Quantification of nucleated cells was approximated via reference gene primer amplification. Measured with immunoSEQ multiplex PCR; TCRdb has only the in-frame clones, and not every one. V and J calls plus clone size are reproduced from that table; the DNA served to infer D and trimming. The data show 250,000 to 350,000 clones, about nine tenths seen once. The sequencing sample was made of peripheral blood. The chain uses TRBV11-2 and TRBJ2-7, with D possibly TRBD1 on 6 matching bases. This sequence originates from a woman in her twenties or thirties with COVID-19, enrolled during active disease. CDR3: CASSLQGYEQYF. For the CDR3, the DNA is TGTGCCAGCAGCTTACAGGGGTACGAGCAGTACTTC.